This note documents a single T cell receptor beta chain sequence. Its antigen remains unidentified. Terminally differentiated effector memory CD45RA+ cells were excluded by CCR7 positive selection of CD45RO-negative cells. With 4 bases clipped from V and 3 bases from J, the junction kept 2 bases outside the gene matches. Looked up from germline, CDR1 is LGHNT and CDR2 is FRNRAP. The CDR3 loop spans 13 amino acids. This entry is derived from a study of shared clonotypes between healthy human individuals. Points from the study as a whole: Non-shared clonotypes had lower generation probabilities than those shared by all four donors. Among donors, the sharing of clonotypes was expected to be influenced by sequencing depth.

The assay ran at deep level. Every subset's genomic DNA went evenly onto several immunoSEQ plates. Assay: immunoSEQ multiplex PCR; the TCRdb copy retains only in-frame clones and omits some. The sample contains 750,000 to 1,000,000 clones, about 92% of which appear only once. What was sequenced was naive CD8+ T cells sorted from blood. This TCR was recovered from a man younger than 40 in good health. V usage is TRBV12-5 and J usage is TRBJ2-7, with 8 bases fitting TRBD1. CDR3 nucleotides: TGTGCTAGTGGTTCGGACAGGGACTACGAGCAGTACTTC. This gives the protein CASGSDRDYEQYF. The whole variable domain, remainder taken from reference TRBV12-5 and TRBJ2-7, is DARVTQTPRHKVTEMGQEVTMRCQPILGHNTVFWYRQTMMQGLELLAYFRNRAPLDDSGMPKDRFSAEMPDATLATLKIQPSEPRDSAVYFCASGSDRDYEQYFGPGTRLTVT.